These 8 T cell receptor beta chains originate from one sample sequenced in a study of graft-versus-host responses after intestinal transplantation. Clones were sequenced by immunoSEQ multiplex PCR, and TCRdb holds only the in-frame ones, with some missing. Of about 71,000 clones in the sample, roughly 88% were seen once. For these TCRs, the target antigens are not known. The sequenced sample was unstimulated CD8+ T cells sorted from spleen or lymph node cells, obtained before intestinal transplant. These receptors were obtained from a human donor who received an intestinal transplant.

The gene calls are TRBV9 and TRBJ1-3; D possibly corresponds to TRBD1 (6 bases). CDR1 is SGDLS and CDR2 is YYNGEE in the germline V gene. V was cut by 0 bases and J by 2 bases, with 6 bases left in between. The CDR3 is 14 residues long. The CDR3 bases are TGTGCCAGCAGCGTAGGGGGGCCTGGAAACACCATATATTTT. This sequence encodes CASSVGGPGNTIYF.

V is TRBV7-9 and J is TRBJ2-1; TRBD2 matches at 11 bases. Germline CDR1 SEHNR, CDR2 FQNEAQ (reference sequence). V shed 7 bases and J 8 bases; nucleotides not matched to a gene: 7. This CDR3 has 14 residues. The CDR3 nucleotides read TGTGCCAGCACCCATAGCGGGGGGGCCCATGAGCAGTTCTTC. It specifies CASTHSGGAHEQFF.

CDR3 DNA sequence: TGTGCCAGCAGTTTGGGCAGGGGAGTTAGAAACATTCAGTACTTC. It yields the protein CASSLGRGVRNIQYF. The gene calls are TRBV6-6 and TRBJ2-4, with a possible D match to TRBD1 (6 bases). V was shortened by 4 bases and J by 6 bases, with 16 bases between the two germline ends. The CDR3 is 15 amino acids. Per the germline V gene, CDR1 is MNHNY and CDR2 is SVGAGI (reference sequence).

The chain joins TRBV7-3 to TRBJ2-1, with 8 bases aligning to TRBD2. There are 17 residues in the CDR3. Looked up from germline, CDR1 is SGHTA and CDR2 is FQGTGA. V was clipped by 1 base and J by 6 bases; unmatched bases: 11. This CDR3 reads CASSLMGGVAGINEQFF. DNA for the CDR3: TGTGCCAGCAGCTTAATGGGGGGGGTAGCGGGGATCAATGAGCAGTTCTTC. Looking up the rest from reference TRBV7-3 and TRBJ2-1 gives the full variable domain: GAGVSQTPSNKVTEKGKYVELRCDPISGHTALYWYRQSLGQGPEFLIYFQGTGAADDSGLPNDRFFAVRPEGSVSTLKIQRTERGDSAVYLCASSLMGGVAGINEQFFGPGTRLTVL.

The chain carries TRBV25-1 and TRBJ1-6; D not certain. CDR3 length: 15 amino acids. V shed 9 bases and J shed 9 bases, with 21 bases lying between them. Looked up from germline, CDR1 is MGHDK and CDR2 is SYGVNS. CDR3 DNA sequence: TGTGCCAGTCAGGCACTGGGCTTTTATGGTTCACCCCTCCACTTT. Its translation is CASQALGFYGSPLHF.

J is TRBJ1-1 and V is TRBV7-3, with a possible D match to TRBD1 (6 bases). In germline, CDR1 is SGHTA, CDR2 FQGTGA. The CDR3 totals 14 residues. The V and J ends lost 5 bases and 4 bases respectively, with 14 bases between them. CDR3 region: CASSPAGAGTEAFF. The CDR3 DNA follows: TGTGCCAGCAGCCCTGCGGGGGCAGGCACTGAAGCTTTCTTT.

The chain employs TRBV19 and TRBJ2-3, with 11 positions matching TRBD2. Germline V gene data show CDR1 as LNHDA and CDR2 as SQIVND (reference sequence). The CDR3 consists of 14 residues. J was trimmed by 4 bases and V by 9 bases; bases with no gene match: 6. CDR3 loop: CARAGTSGPDTQYF. In DNA, the CDR3 is TGTGCCAGGGCCGGGACTAGCGGCCCAGATACGCAGTATTTT.

The chain carries TRBV6-6 and TRBJ2-1, with 7 bases aligning to TRBD2. Germline loops: CDR1 MNHNY, CDR2 SVGAGI (reference sequence). The V segment lost 6 bases and the J segment 7 bases; nucleotides outside the gene matches: 12. CDR3 length: 15 residues. CDR3 amino acids: CASSPPAGRQNEQFF. The CDR3 DNA follows: TGTGCCAGCAGCCCGCCAGCGGGGCGCCAGAATGAGCAGTTCTTC.